This T cell receptor beta chain is drawn from a study of shared clonotypes between healthy human individuals. Roughly 84 million PBMCs served as the genomic DNA source for unsorted samples. TCRdb keeps only in-frame clones here, not all; method: immunoSEQ multiplex PCR. Among more than 450,000 clones listed, roughly 78% were seen once. In its sample, this clone was seen once. The sequence came from a woman aged 40 to 55 in good health. Some clones in this sample may be carry-over from other donors' samples. The sample taken for sequencing was PBMCs.

The CDR3 loop reads CASSLSPGQQETQYF. In nucleotides, the CDR3 is TGTGCCAGCTCACTATCTCCGGGACAGCAAGAGACCCAGTACTTC. The rearrangement joins TRBV18 to TRBJ2-5, with 7 bases that match TRBD1. CDR1 is KGHSH, CDR2 LQKENI, per germline. This CDR3 spans 15 amino acids. V shed 4 bases and J 2 bases; nucleotides not matched to a gene: 7.